This T cell receptor beta chain was obtained from a study of immune evolution from preneoplasia to lung adenocarcinoma. Points from the study as a whole: Top clone share appeared to fall from AAH through AIS, MIA, adenocarcinoma.

The CDR3 spans 14 residues. V lost 6 bases to trimming and J lost 0 bases, with 11 bases between them. Germline V gene data show CDR1 as LNHDA and CDR2 as SQIVND (reference sequence). Histologic diagnosis was independently verified by two lung pathologists. About this clone: The antigen remains unidentified.

The data were produced by immunoSEQ multiplex PCR, yet TCRdb's version contains in-frame clones alone and is incomplete. The sample lists about 7,400 clones; 70% to 90% were seen once. The specimen sequenced was FFPE adjacent normal lung tissue. The sequence came from a person aged 70 to 85 with lung adenocarcinoma. V usage is TRBV19 and J usage is TRBJ1-1, with D possibly matching TRBD1 (5 bases). The CDR3 here is CASRPGTMNTEAFF. The CDR3 DNA sequence: TGTGCCAGTAGACCGGGGACGATGAACACTGAAGCTTTCTTT.